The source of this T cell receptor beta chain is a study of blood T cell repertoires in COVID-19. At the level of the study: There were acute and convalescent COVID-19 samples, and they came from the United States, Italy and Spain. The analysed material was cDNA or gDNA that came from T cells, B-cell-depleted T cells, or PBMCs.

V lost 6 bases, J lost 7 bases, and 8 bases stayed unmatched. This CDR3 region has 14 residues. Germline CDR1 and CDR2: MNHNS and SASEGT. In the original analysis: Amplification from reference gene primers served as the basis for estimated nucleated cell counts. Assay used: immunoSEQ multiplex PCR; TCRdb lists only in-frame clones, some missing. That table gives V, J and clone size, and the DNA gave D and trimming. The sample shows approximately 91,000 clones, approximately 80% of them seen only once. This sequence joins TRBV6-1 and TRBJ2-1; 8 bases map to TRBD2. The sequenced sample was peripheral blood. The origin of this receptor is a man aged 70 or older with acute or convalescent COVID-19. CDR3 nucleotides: TGTGCCAGCAGCTTAACTAGCGGATTTAATGAGCAGTTCTTC. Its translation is CASSLTSGFNEQFF.